This T cell receptor beta chain was captured in a study of T cell repertoires in cytomegalovirus infection (dated by TCRdb to between 2018 and 2021). Turning to the overall study: Recently identified HLA-C-restricted CMV epitopes, whose presentation resists viral immunomodulation, were targeted by peptide stimulations together with well-studied HLA-B-restricted epitopes. Donor HLA type was relevant to the analysis, because carriage of CMV infection together with the matching HLA type was indicated by public TCR beta signatures.

The reads were generated on an Illumina HiSeq 1500. TCRdb applied fastp at Q25 and MiXCR to the public reads, then kept only in-frame beta chains. For every CDR3 protein sequence, its rows merge into one entry that carries the most common genes and DNA. This sample lists about 830,000 distinct CDR3 sequences; approximately 29% were detected once. The ten largest clonotypes hold roughly 12% of the sample. The study at large found these results: Carriers of CMV infection plus the relevant HLA type were discriminated by the cumulative frequency of public TCR beta family members in the study cohort and in an independent roughly 370-donor cohort. The ex vivo response was dominated by HLA-C-restricted CMV-specific TCR beta clonotypes, and the single most frequent clonotype in two of eight donors was supplied by these HLA-C-restricted clonotypes.

The treatment or condition label corresponds to: in vitro stimulation with specific CMV peptide epitopes to enrich CMV-specific T cells. Taken from cysteine to phenylalanine, the CDR3 has 12 residues. CDR3 DNA only is kept here, 36 bases in frame from base 1. The junction shows trimming of 5 bases on V and 3 bases on J, plus 8 bases between the germline ends. This clonotype was observed a few times. No cognate antigen has been identified for it. No base quality values were provided; no much bigger clone lies one nucleotide off. The sample consisted of cultured CD8+ T cells from PBMCs, taken from culture after CMV antigen stimulation. Recombination linked TRBV12-3 or TRBV12-4 to TRBJ2-7; no D gene can be assigned with confidence. This receptor was taken from a human donor in good health (CMV status not recorded). Some clones in this sample may be carry-over from other donors' samples. The sequenced DNA: TGTGCCAGCAGTCAACCGGACTACGAGCAGTACTTC. Translated, this gives CASSQPDYEQYF.